This TCR beta chain is drawn from a study of graft-versus-host responses after intestinal transplantation. CDR1 and CDR2 (germline): SQVTM, ANQGSEA. CDR3 length equals 13 residues. V gave up 3 bases and J gave up 7 bases, with 15 bases separating them. Concerning this clone: As yet, its antigen is unknown.

TCRdb's copy holds only in-frame clones and misses some; the assay was immunoSEQ multiplex PCR. Among around 90,000 clones listed, 85% to 95% were seen once. Whole-study findings and limits: GvH clones appeared in recipient marrow, some first in ileum or blood. An association linked early post-transplant HvG declines with peak circulating GvH clone levels.

Sequenced here: unstimulated CD8+ T cells sorted from spleen or lymph node cells, sampled before transplant. This sequence originates from a human donor who was the organ donor for an intestinal transplant. This sequence joins TRBV29-1 and TRBJ2-5; D is perhaps TRBD2 (6 bases). The CDR3 is CSVEAGSMWTQYF. The CDR3 region has the DNA TGCAGCGTTGAGGCCGGGAGTATGTGGACCCAGTACTTC. The full variable domain, completed using reference TRBV29-1 and TRBJ2-5, is SAVISQKPSRDICQRGTSLTIQCQVDSQVTMMFWYRQQPGQSLTLIATANQGSEATYESGFVIDKFPISRPNLTFSTLTVSNMSPEDSSIYLCSVEAGSMWTQYFGPGTRLLVL.